These 32 T cell receptor beta chains originate from one sample sequenced in a study of T-cell reconstitution after alpha-beta-depleted transplantation in children. The TCRbeta library was prepared with unique molecular identifiers. MiXCR, applied by TCRdb to the PCR reads, yields one record per CDR3 protein. The sample lists 400,000 to 500,000 distinct CDR3 sequences, about 11% occurring once. This specimen consisted of PBMCs from the stem cell graft donor, obtained from the stem cell graft. The receptors come from a human donor who donated a stem cell graft to a child with acute myeloid leukemia.

This rearrangement joins TRBV10-3 to TRBJ2-7; D is perhaps TRBD1 or TRBD2 (6 bases each). The V and J ends lost 11 bases and 0 bases respectively, with 11 bases between them. In germline, CDR1 is ENHRY, CDR2 SYGVKD. This CDR3 is built from 12 residues. CDR3 sequence: CAGGTNSYEQYF. CDR3 nucleotides: TGTGCCGGGGGGACAAACTCCTACGAGCAGTACTTC.

This sequence joins TRBV11-2 and TRBJ1-1; no clear D. Between the trimmed V and J ends, which lost 0 bases and 6 bases, there was a span of 11 bases. Germline V gives CDR1 SGHAT, CDR2 FQNNGV. The CDR3 is 14 amino acids. The DNA of the CDR3 is TGTGCCAGCAGCTTAGATCGACGGGAGGCTGAAGCTTTCTTT. Residues: CASSLDRREAEAFF.

This clonotype was seen only a few times. V gene TRBV20-1 combines with J gene TRBJ2-1; a possible D gene is TRBD1 (6 bases). V was pared by 3 bases and J by 5 bases, with 11 bases between. The germline V gene encodes CDR1 DFQATT and CDR2 SNEGSKA (reference sequence). The CDR3 is 13 amino acids. In nucleotides, the CDR3 is TGCAGTGCTAGCCGGGACACCGACAATGAGCAGTTCTTC. Amino acids: CSASRDTDNEQFF.

This clonotype showed up just a few times. This chain uses TRBV20-1 with TRBJ2-3; 10 nucleotides line up with TRBD2. The CDR3 contains 15 residues. Losses at the gene ends were 3 bases for V and 4 bases for J; bases not matched to a gene: 7. Germline CDR1 is DFQATT and CDR2 is SNEGSKA (reference sequence). In DNA, the CDR3 is TGCAGTGCTAGCAATCCTAGCGGGAGCGCAGATACGCAGTATTTT. Its translation is CSASNPSGSADTQYF.

In its sample, this clonotype was seen many times. J is TRBJ1-1 and V is TRBV19, with D hard to call. CDR3 length: 13 residues. Trimming cost V 8 bases and J 1 base, with 11 bases left between them. Germline CDR1 reads LNHDA; CDR2 reads SQIVND (reference sequence). The CDR3 protein is CASGTQRNTEAFF. As DNA, the CDR3 is TGTGCCAGTGGAACCCAGAGGAACACTGAAGCTTTCTTT.

This clonotype turned up a few times. The chain has TRBV20-1 and TRBJ2-7, with 7 positions matching TRBD2. The CDR3 contains 15 residues. With V trimmed by 3 bases and J by 1 base, 9 bases remained unmatched. Germline CDR1 DFQATT, CDR2 SNEGSKA (reference sequence). The DNA for the CDR3 is TGCAGTGCTAGCGGCGGCGCGGGAGTGTCCTACGAGCAGTACTTC. Residues: CSASGGAGVSYEQYF.

This CDR3 is CSAPTSGGQAQYF. CDR3 in DNA: TGCAGTGCTCCGACTAGCGGGGGACAAGCGCAGTATTTT. This chain uses TRBV20-1 with TRBJ2-3; 12 nucleotides line up with TRBD2. The CDR3 is 13 amino acids. CDR1 is DFQATT and CDR2 is SNEGSKA in the germline V gene (reference sequence). Unmatched junction bases numbered 7, after V lost 5 bases and J lost 10 bases.

The genes are TRBV6-5 and TRBJ2-1; D ambiguous. Per germline, CDR1 MNHEY and CDR2 SVGAGI. V was clipped by 0 bases and J by 8 bases, with 5 bases between them. CDR3 size: 12 residues. DNA of the CDR3: TGTGCCAGCAGTTACTCGATGGATGAGCAGTTCTTC. Translated: CASSYSMDEQFF.

This clonotype has just a few counts. The chain recombines TRBV12-3 or TRBV12-4 with TRBJ2-2; TRBD2 matches 9 bases. The CDR3 extends over 16 amino acids. The V gene end was trimmed by 5 bases and the J gene end by 4 bases; junction bases not matched to a gene: 8. The CDR3 spells CASSRKREALTGELFF. CDR3 nucleotides: TGTGCCAGCAGTCGCAAGCGGGAGGCGCTCACCGGGGAGCTGTTTTTT.

This clonotype has only a few counts. The chain joins TRBV15 to TRBJ2-2; unclear D gene. Looked up from germline, CDR1 is LNHNV and CDR2 is YYDKDF (reference sequence). The CDR3 contains 13 residues. V shed 9 bases and J shed 5 bases, with 13 bases lying between them. The CDR3 nucleotides are TGTGCCACGAATAGCCTCGGGACCGGGGAGCTGTTTTTT. This translates into CATNSLGTGELFF.

The V call is TRBV2, the J call TRBJ2-2; TRBD2 agrees at 11 bases. CDR1 SNHLY and CDR2 FYNNEI come from the germline V gene. This CDR3 spans 17 amino acids. With 7 bases clipped from V and 0 bases from J, the junction kept 7 bases outside the gene matches. The CDR3, as DNA: TGTGCCAGCACCCTAACTAGCGGGGGACCGAACACCGGGGAGCTGTTTTTT. This encodes CASTLTSGGPNTGELFF.

The rearrangement links TRBV29-1 to TRBJ2-5; TRBD2 matches 7 bases. V dropped 2 bases and J dropped 4; count of bases not matched to a gene: 7. This CDR3 has 14 amino acids. Germline lookup yields CDR1 SQVTM and CDR2 ANQGSEA. In DNA, the CDR3 is TGCAGCGTTGAATGGGGGAGGGCCCCAGAGACCCAGTACTTC. Translating it yields CSVEWGRAPETQYF.

The gene calls are TRBV12-3 or TRBV12-4 and TRBJ2-3; 11 bases align to TRBD2. The ends lost 6 bases at V and 2 bases at J; junction bases unmatched: 4. The CDR3 covers 15 residues. CDR3 in DNA: TGTGCCAGCAGCGTTAGCGGGGGGGTCACAGATACGCAGTATTTT. This gives the protein CASSVSGGVTDTQYF.

The rearrangement links TRBV6-1 to TRBJ2-2, with 8 bases that match TRBD1. The V gene end was trimmed by 7 bases and the J gene end by 0 bases; junction bases not matched to a gene: 13. This CDR3 is built from 18 residues. In germline, CDR1 is MNHNS, CDR2 SASEGT. The CDR3 coding sequence is TGTGCCAGCACCTTAGGACAGGGCTTGTTCGCGAACACCGGGGAGCTGTTTTTT. Translation gives CASTLGQGLFANTGELFF.

The table lists this clonotype with a few counts. The rearrangement joins TRBV11-1 to TRBJ2-1, with D perhaps given as TRBD1 or TRBD2 (5 bases each). This CDR3 contains 14 residues. CDR1 and CDR2 from the germline V gene are SGHAT and FQDESV (reference sequence). V was pared by 2 bases and J by 11 bases, with 16 bases between. CDR3 sequence reads: CASSLRTLEGKQFF. In DNA form, the CDR3 reads TGTGCCAGCAGCTTACGCACTCTAGAGGGGAAGCAGTTCTTC.

This clonotype was counted many times. The J gene is TRBJ1-1, the V gene TRBV7-2; weak D call: TRBD1 (5 bases). Germline assignment: CDR1 SGHTA and CDR2 FQGNSA. The V gene lost 1 base and the J gene lost 0 bases, with 6 bases spanning the gap. The CDR3 is 14 residues long. DNA for the CDR3: TGTGCCAGCAGCTTAGGGGGGGTGAACACTGAAGCTTTCTTT. Amino acid sequence: CASSLGGVNTEAFF. Full variable domain (missing parts from reference TRBV7-2 and TRBJ1-1): GAGVSQSPSNKVTEKGKDVELRCDPISGHTALYWYRQSLGQGLEFLIYFQGNSAPDKSGLPSDRFSAERTGGSVSTLTIQRTQQEDSAVYLCASSLGGVNTEAFFGQGTRLTVV.

CDR3: CASSYQQTKDTQYF. CDR3 DNA sequence: TGTGCCAGCAGTTACCAGCAAACGAAAGATACGCAGTATTTT. This chain links TRBV6-5 with TRBJ2-3, with D hard to call. The germline V gene encodes CDR1 MNHEY and CDR2 SVGAGI. The CDR3 length is 14 residues. V lost 2 bases and J lost 5, with 11 bases in between.

The chain links TRBV7-2 to TRBJ2-7; D is undetermined. V shed 0 bases and J shed 4 bases, with 10 bases lying between them. CDR1 and CDR2 from the germline V gene are SGHTA and FQGNSA. The CDR3 has 14 amino acids. CDR3 in amino acids: CASSLAVGFYEQYF. Written as DNA, the CDR3 is TGTGCCAGCAGCTTAGCGGTAGGGTTTTACGAGCAGTACTTC. Variable domain in full (rest from reference TRBV7-2 and TRBJ2-7): GAGVSQSPSNKVTEKGKDVELRCDPISGHTALYWYRQSLGQGLEFLIYFQGNSAPDKSGLPSDRFSAERTGGSVSTLTIQRTQQEDSAVYLCASSLAVGFYEQYFGPGTRLTVT.

Ten or more counts support this clonotype. The genes are TRBV7-9 and TRBJ2-5; possibly TRBD2 for D (5 bases). Looked up from germline, CDR1 is SEHNR and CDR2 is FQNEAQ (reference sequence). Trimming took off 4 bases at V and 2 bases at J, with 8 bases between the two ends. This CDR3 comprises 13 residues. CDR3 nucleotide sequence: TGTGCCAGCAGCTCCAGCGGACAAGAGACCCAGTACTTC. Protein product: CASSSSGQETQYF. The entire variable domain, with the rest obtained from reference TRBV7-9 and TRBJ2-5, is as follows: DTGVSQNPRHKITKRGQNVTFRCDPISEHNRLYWYRQTLGQGPEFLTYFQNEAQLEKSRLLSDRFSAERPKGSFSTLEIQRTEQGDSAMYLCASSSSGQETQYFGPGTRLLVL.

V is TRBV5-1 and J is TRBJ2-3; TRBD2 is a possible D gene (5 bases). Germline lookup yields CDR1 SGHRS and CDR2 YFSETQ. The CDR3 consists of 16 residues. V was clipped by 3 bases and J by 0 bases, with 14 bases between them. CDR3 sequence (DNA): TGCGCCAGCAGCTCGGGTAGCGCCATTAGCACAGATACGCAGTATTTT. Translated: CASSSGSAISTDTQYF.

There are a few counts of this clonotype. The chain has TRBV6-1 and TRBJ2-4; 8 bases are a match to TRBD1. The trim removed 6 bases at V and 15 bases at J, leaving 13 bases unmatched. The germline gives CDR1 MNHNS, CDR2 SASEGT. CDR3 length: 13 amino acids. For the CDR3, the DNA is TGTGCCAGCAGCAGGACAGGGTCCTCCCCTGGGTACTTC. Its protein product is CASSRTGSSPGYF.

This clonotype turned up a few times. The V and J genes are TRBV20-1 and TRBJ2-3, with no clear D. The V and J ends lost 7 bases and 5 bases respectively, with 10 bases between them. Germline CDR1 is DFQATT and CDR2 is SNEGSKA (reference sequence). There are 11 residues in the CDR3. In nucleotides, the CDR3 is TGCAGTGGTCGACGAAAAGATACGCAGTATTTT. As protein: CSGRRKDTQYF.

This clonotype was counted only a few times. The chain uses TRBV5-5 and TRBJ1-5; D not certain. The CDR3 length is 13 residues. With 2 bases removed from V and 9 bases from J, the gap between germline ends came to 12 bases. Per germline, CDR1 SGHKS and CDR2 YYEKEE (reference sequence). The CDR3 sequence: CASSFDGVAPQHF. The CDR3 nucleotides are TGTGCCAGCAGCTTTGACGGAGTAGCGCCCCAGCATTTT.

There are many counts of this clonotype. This rearrangement joins TRBV20-1 to TRBJ1-1; D remains unclear. CDR3 length: 14 residues. With 0 bases removed from V and 4 bases from J, the gap between germline ends came to 12 bases. Germline V gene sequence: CDR1 DFQATT, CDR2 SNEGSKA (reference sequence). CDR3 coding DNA: TGCAGTGCTAGAGATCCGACCGGTAGCACTGAAGCTTTCTTT. Protein: CSARDPTGSTEAFF.

This clonotype was seen a few times. The chain combines TRBV27 with TRBJ2-5; 8 nucleotides align to TRBD1. Germline V gene data show CDR1 as MNHEY and CDR2 as SMNVEV (reference sequence). The CDR3 has 16 residues. With 8 bases clipped from V and 4 bases from J, the junction kept 15 bases outside the gene matches. The CDR3, as DNA: TGTGCCAGCCAAGCCTTCCACGACAGGGGCCCAGAGACCCAGTACTTC. Residues: CASQAFHDRGPETQYF.

This clonotype was picked up a small number of times. The chain recombines TRBV21-1 with TRBJ2-3; whether TRBD2, the table's D call, matches the DNA was not checked. TRBV21-1 is described as a pseudogene. The CDR3 is made up of 16 amino acids. In DNA, the CDR3 is TGTGCCAGCAGCAAACTGGCGGGCTCCTTCACAGATACGCAGTATTTT. It translates to CASSKLAGSFTDTQYF.

This clonotype was seen ten or more times. J is TRBJ2-5 and V is TRBV7-2; no firm D call. CDR3 length: 14 residues. Germline values: CDR1 SGHTA, CDR2 FQGNSA. Trimming removed 2 bases at V and 2 bases at J, with 9 bases between. The CDR3 protein is CASSLLGNQETQYF. The DNA for the CDR3 is TGTGCCAGCAGCTTACTGGGGAATCAAGAGACCCAGTACTTC.

This clonotype was counted only a few times. The chain recombines TRBV4-3 with TRBJ2-2, with D uncertain. The CDR3 is 14 amino acids. Germline CDR1 LGHNA, CDR2 YSLEER. V was trimmed by 1 base and J by 5 bases, leaving 8 bases between them. The chain's CDR3 is CASSQVVTTGELFF. The CDR3 DNA follows: TGCGCCAGCAGCCAAGTGGTAACGACCGGGGAGCTGTTTTTT.

As DNA, the CDR3 is TGTGCCAGCACCCCCCCCAGGGTCCCCTACGAGCAGTACTTC. Translated, it gives CASTPPRVPYEQYF. The rearrangement links TRBV12-3 or TRBV12-4 to TRBJ2-7, with a weak D call TRBD1 (5 bases). Trimming took 7 bases from V and 2 from J, leaving 15 bases between them. The CDR3 covers 14 residues.

The chain uses TRBV11-2 and TRBJ1-1; possibly TRBD1 for D (5 bases). The CDR3 is made up of 11 amino acids. In germline, CDR1 is SGHAT, CDR2 FQNNGV. V lost 5 bases to trimming and J lost 9 bases, with 10 bases between them. The CDR3 is CASSVHRKAFF. DNA of the CDR3: TGTGCCAGCAGCGTTCACAGGAAAGCTTTCTTT. Full variable domain (rest looked up from reference TRBV11-2 and TRBJ1-1): EAGVAQSPRYKIIEKRQSVAFWCNPISGHATLYWYQQILGQGPKLLIQFQNNGVVDDSQLPKDRFSAERLKGVDSTLKIQPAKLEDSAVYLCASSVHRKAFFGQGTRLTVV.

This clonotype was counted only a few times. The rearrangement links TRBV12-3 or TRBV12-4 to TRBJ2-4; no firm D call. This CDR3 spans 14 amino acids. The V end lost 5 bases, the J end lost 2 bases, and 10 bases lay between the germline ends. CDR3 coding DNA: TGTGCCAGCAGTGCCGTGGTGACCAAAAACATTCAGTACTTC. Translating gives CASSAVVTKNIQYF.

This chain links TRBV5-1 with TRBJ2-5, with 11 bases matching TRBD1. V shed 4 bases, J shed 2 bases, and the junction held 4 bases outside the gene matches. The CDR3 extends over 15 amino acids. Germline loops: CDR1 SGHRS, CDR2 YFSETQ. The CDR3 loop reads CASSQGQGVQETQYF. The CDR3 DNA reads as TGCGCCAGCAGCCAGGGACAGGGGGTACAAGAGACCCAGTACTTC.